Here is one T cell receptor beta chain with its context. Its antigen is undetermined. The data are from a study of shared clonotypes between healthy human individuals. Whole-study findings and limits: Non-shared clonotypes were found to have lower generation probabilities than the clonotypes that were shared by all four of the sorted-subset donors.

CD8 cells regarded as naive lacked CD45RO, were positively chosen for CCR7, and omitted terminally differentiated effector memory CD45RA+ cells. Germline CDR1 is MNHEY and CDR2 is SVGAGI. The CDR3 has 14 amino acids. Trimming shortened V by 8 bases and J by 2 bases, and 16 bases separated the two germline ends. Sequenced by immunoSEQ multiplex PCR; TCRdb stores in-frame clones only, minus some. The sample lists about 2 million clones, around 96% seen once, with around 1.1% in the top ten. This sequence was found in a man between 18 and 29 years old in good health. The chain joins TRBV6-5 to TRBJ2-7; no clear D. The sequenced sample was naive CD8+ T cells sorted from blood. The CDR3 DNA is TGTGCCAGCGGATCGCTCACAGCGACCTACGAGCAGTACTTC. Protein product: CASGSLTATYEQYF.